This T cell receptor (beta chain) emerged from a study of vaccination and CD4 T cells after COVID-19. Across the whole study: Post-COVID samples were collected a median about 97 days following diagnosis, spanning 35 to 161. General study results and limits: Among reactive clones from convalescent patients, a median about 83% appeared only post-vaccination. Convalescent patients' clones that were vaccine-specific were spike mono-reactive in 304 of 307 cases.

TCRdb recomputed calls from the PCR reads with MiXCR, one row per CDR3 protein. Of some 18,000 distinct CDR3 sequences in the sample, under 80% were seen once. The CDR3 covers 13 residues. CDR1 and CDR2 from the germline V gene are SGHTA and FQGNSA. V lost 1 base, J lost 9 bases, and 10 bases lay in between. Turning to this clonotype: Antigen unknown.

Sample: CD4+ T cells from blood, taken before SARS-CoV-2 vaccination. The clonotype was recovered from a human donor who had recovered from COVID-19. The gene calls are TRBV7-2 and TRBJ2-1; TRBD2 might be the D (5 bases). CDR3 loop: CASSLVGVGEQFF. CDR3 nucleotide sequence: TGTGCCAGCAGCTTAGTCGGGGTGGGTGAGCAGTTCTTC. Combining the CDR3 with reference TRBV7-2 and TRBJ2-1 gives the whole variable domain GAGVSQSPSNKVTEKGKDVELRCDPISGHTALYWYRQSLGQGLEFLIYFQGNSAPDKSGLPSDRFSAERTGGSVSTLTIQRTQQEDSAVYLCASSLVGVGEQFFGPGTRLTVL.